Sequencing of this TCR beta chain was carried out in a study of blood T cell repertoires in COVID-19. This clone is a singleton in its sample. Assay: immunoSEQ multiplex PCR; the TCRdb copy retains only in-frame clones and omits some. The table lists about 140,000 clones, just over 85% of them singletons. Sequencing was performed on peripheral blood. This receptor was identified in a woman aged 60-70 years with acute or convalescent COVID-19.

The CDR3 region has the DNA TGTGCCAGCAGTGAAGCGCCAGGGGCCCAATACGAGCAGTACTTC. Its translation is CASSEAPGAQYEQYF. The chain employs TRBV6-1 and TRBJ2-7; a possible D gene is TRBD1 (6 bases). This CDR3 is 15 amino acids long. V lost 0 bases to trimming and J lost 4 bases, with 13 bases between them. Germline CDR1 MNHNS, CDR2 SASEGT.